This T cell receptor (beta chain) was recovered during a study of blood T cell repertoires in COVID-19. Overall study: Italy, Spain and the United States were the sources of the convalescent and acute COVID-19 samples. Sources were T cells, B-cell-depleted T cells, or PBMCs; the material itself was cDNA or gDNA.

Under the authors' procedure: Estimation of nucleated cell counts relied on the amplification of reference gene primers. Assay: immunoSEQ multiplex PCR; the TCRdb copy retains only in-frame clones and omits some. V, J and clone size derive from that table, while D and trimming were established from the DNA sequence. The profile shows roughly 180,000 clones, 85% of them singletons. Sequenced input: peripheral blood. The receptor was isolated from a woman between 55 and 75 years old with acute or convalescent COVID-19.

Written as DNA, the CDR3 is TGTGCCACCACCTGGGGGGTGAACACCGGGGAGCTGTTTTTT. As protein: CATTWGVNTGELFF. The rearrangement uses TRBV7-8 and TRBJ2-2; possible D gene TRBD2, 6 bases. Germline CDR1 reads SGHVS; CDR2 reads FQNEAQ. The CDR3 covers 14 residues. V was trimmed by 10 bases and J by 1 base, leaving 13 bases between them.